This TCR beta chain was captured by sequencing in a study of blood T cell repertoires in COVID-19 (dated by TCRdb to 2020 to 2021). With respect to the entire study: Samples covering the acute and convalescent phases of COVID-19 were provided by collaborators in the United States, Italy and Spain. The repertoires were released in a freely available public database intended as a resource for research on the immune response to SARS-CoV-2. The samples were drawn from two sources: the first 160 participants of the ongoing ImmuneRACE study, and 1,000 to 1,500 subjects contributed by 6 global collaborators. The dataset comprised deeply sampled blood TCRbeta repertoires from subjects exposed to, actively infected with, or recovered from COVID-19. The prospective study material was composed of cDNA or gDNA derived from T cells, B-cell-depleted T cells, or PBMCs. Where HLA class I and class II types were available, the types were taken from metadata supplied by the sample provider, not from assay-based typing. Nearly every sample came with metadata listing a de-identified subject ID, COVID-19 status, age in years and sex.

This clone was observed a handful of times. Its cognate antigen has yet to be identified. Within one base of it there is no much larger clone, and no base qualities were kept. Overall results and qualifications from the work: The quantity of clinical and demographic metadata differed by source and by participant and was supplied without curation.

TCRbeta CDR3 regions were amplified from genomic DNA using the immunoSEQ Assay, a bias-controlled multiplex PCR. Per the original workflow: The number of nucleated cells in each sample was estimated by amplification of reference gene primers within the assay. To quantify the absolute abundance of each unique TCRbeta CDR3 rearrangement, sequence reads were collapsed and filtered. For each sample, productive Simpson clonality was calculated as the square root of Simpson's diversity index across productive rearrangements. TCRdb's version of the immuneACCESS table is confined to in-frame rearrangements and falls short of the full clone set. An unresolved V gene accounts for under half of the shortfall where checked; the remainder is of unknown origin. Clonal size and the V and J genes are those of that table, whereas D and trimming came from the DNA. This sample holds about 190,000 clones; 65% to 85% were observed only once. The ten largest clones take up roughly 3.2% of the sample.

Participants in the prospective study were enrolled through a virtual design, were aged roughly 18 to 90 years, and lived in roughly 24 United States geographic areas. In the prospective study, cohorts were assigned on the basis of participant-reported clinical history obtained from a screening survey and a study questionnaire. ImmuneRACE Cohort 3 recovered participants were defined by two consecutive negative NP/OP PCR tests, healthcare professional clearance, or symptom resolution. Each participant in the prospective study had whole blood, serum and a nasopharyngeal or oropharyngeal swab collected by mobile phlebotomists. Additional blood draws and questionnaires over an approximately 2-month period could optionally be provided by prospective study participants. Before DNA extraction, prospective study blood samples were shipped either frozen or at room temperature. The CDR3, from cysteine to phenylalanine, totals 15 residues. Only the CDR3 DNA is retained, 45 bases long and in frame from the first base. V is clipped by 1 base and J by 0 bases, and the sequence between their germline boundaries is 9 bases long. The germline V gene encodes CDR1 SEHNR and CDR2 FQNEAQ (reference sequence).

The V and J genes are TRBV7-9 and TRBJ1-1; the D gene is perhaps TRBD1, on 5 matching bases. The TCR was taken from a woman aged 25 to 39 who had recovered from COVID-19. Sample: PBMCs or T cells enriched from blood (not recorded which). CDR3 protein: CASSLGAGLNTEAFF. The bases are TGTGCCAGCAGCTTAGGGGCAGGGTTGAACACTGAAGCTTTCTTT.